This T cell receptor (beta chain) originates from a study of cytomegalovirus exposure and HLA in healthy donors. Study-wide results and limits: The authors enumerated 150 to 200 TCR beta chains as linked to cytomegalovirus. A later analysis showed TCR association rates differing by HLA locus, peaking at DRB1 and lowest at HLA-C. CMV serostatus alone was available as immune exposure information. Association with HLA alleles at 0.05 false discovery rate was found for 16,951 TCR beta sequences in a later analysis.

The CDR3 loop spans 14 amino acids. Germline lookup yields CDR1 SGHTA and CDR2 FQGTGA. Trimming cost V 5 bases and J 4 bases, with 14 bases left between them. With regard to this clone: Antigen: not known.

The PCR had 60 Vbeta and 13 Jbeta primers. TCRdb's table, derived via immunoSEQ multiplex PCR, lists solely in-frame clones and lacks some. The sample lists 100,000 to 150,000 clones; around four fifths were seen once. The sequenced material came from PBMCs. The TCR originated in a male donor in good health and CMV-seronegative. J is TRBJ1-1 and V is TRBV7-3; TRBD1 might be the D (5 bases). CDR3 region: CASSPGGGPTEAFF. CDR3 sequence (DNA): TGTGCCAGCAGCCCCGGGGGAGGACCCACTGAAGCTTTCTTT.